The 25 T cell receptor beta chains below all came from one sample that was sequenced in a study of blood T cell repertoires in COVID-19. Profiling relied on immunoSEQ multiplex PCR, and the TCRdb table lists in-frame clones only, not all of them. The sample carries 140,000 to 150,000 clones, around 90% recorded once. Sequences were obtained from peripheral blood. The receptors stem from a woman in her fifties or sixties with acute or convalescent COVID-19.

This clone occurred a few times. The chain couples TRBV19 to TRBJ2-5; D is unclear. The CDR3 totals 12 residues. Germline V lookup: CDR1 LNHDA, CDR2 SQIVND (reference sequence). V lost 10 bases, J lost 5 bases, and 14 bases lay in between. CDR3 amino acids: CATRQSGETQYF. DNA of the CDR3: TGTGCCACCCGACAAAGTGGGGAGACCCAGTACTTC.

The sample holds many counts of this clone. V gene TRBV29-1 combines with J gene TRBJ1-2; no definite D call. The germline V gene encodes CDR1 SQVTM and CDR2 ANQGSEA. The CDR3 sequence is 10 residues long. Trimming left V 5 bases short and J 10 bases short, with 11 bases between. CDR3 region: CSVFDQDYTF. Written as DNA, the CDR3 is TGCAGCGTTTTCGATCAGGACTACACCTTC. Variable domain in full (rest from reference TRBV29-1 and TRBJ1-2): SAVISQKPSRDICQRGTSLTIQCQVDSQVTMMFWYRQQPGQSLTLIATANQGSEATYESGFVIDKFPISRPNLTFSTLTVSNMSPEDSSIYLCSVFDQDYTFGSGTRLTVV.

This chain connects TRBV19 to TRBJ1-5; D is undetermined. This CDR3 contains 18 residues. V was clipped by 1 base and J by 0 bases, with 16 bases between them. Germline V lookup: CDR1 LNHDA, CDR2 SQIVND (reference sequence). This CDR3 reads CASSIGGLLVYSNQPQHF. Written as DNA, the CDR3 is TGTGCCAGTAGTATAGGAGGCCTCCTTGTTTATAGCAATCAGCCCCAGCATTTT.

This clone was picked up one time. J is TRBJ1-5 and V is TRBV6-5; tentative D call: TRBD1 (5 bases). V dropped 6 bases and J dropped 4 bases, with 13 bases sitting between them. Germline-derived CDR1 and CDR2 are MNHEY and SVGAGI. The length of the CDR3 is 14 residues. CDR3 sequence (DNA): TGTGCCAGCAGGGGAGGGACGGCGAATCAGCCCCAGCATTTT. Protein product: CASRGGTANQPQHF.

The chain employs TRBV10-3 and TRBJ1-2, with a weak D call TRBD1 (6 bases). Germline CDR1 reads ENHRY; CDR2 reads SYGVKD. This CDR3 region has 15 residues. Between the trimmed V and J ends, which lost 2 bases and 4 bases, there was a span of 14 bases. The DNA of the CDR3 is TGTGCCATCAGTGAGGACAGGCCCTCTATCTATGGCTACACCTTC. It encodes CAISEDRPSIYGYTF.

The J gene is TRBJ1-5, the V gene TRBV27; 10 bases fit TRBD1. CDR1 and CDR2 (germline): MNHEY, SMNVEV (reference sequence). Trimming removed 6 bases from V and 0 bases from J; junction bases left unmatched: 5. CDR3 length: 16 amino acids. CDR3 sequence: CASRTGGSYSNQPQHF. In nucleotides, the CDR3 is TGTGCCAGCAGGACAGGGGGCAGTTATAGCAATCAGCCCCAGCATTTT.

The chain uses TRBV29-1 and TRBJ2-7; no reliable D call. Germline assignment: CDR1 SQVTM and CDR2 ANQGSEA. The germline V and J ends were trimmed by 5 bases and 7 bases, with 15 bases remaining between them. This CDR3 spans 12 amino acids. CDR3 sequence (DNA): TGCAGCGTTAGAGAGCCCTCTCGGGAGCAGTACTTC. Residues: CSVREPSREQYF.

The chain links TRBV28 to TRBJ1-3, with TRBD1 matching 7 bases. Germline CDR1 is MDHEN and CDR2 is SYDVKM. The V gene end was trimmed by 2 bases and the J gene end by 4 bases; junction bases not matched to a gene: 5. The CDR3 is 15 amino acids. The CDR3 coding sequence is TGTGCCAGCAGTTTAGGGGGACAGATCGGAAACACCATATATTTT. Translation gives CASSLGGQIGNTIYF.

This chain links TRBV5-1 with TRBJ2-7; D is ambiguous. This CDR3 is built from 15 residues. V shed 5 bases and J shed 3 bases, with 18 bases lying between them. Germline CDR1 SGHRS, CDR2 YFSETQ. CDR3 sequence: CASRNRSLGLYEQYF. DNA of the CDR3: TGCGCCAGCAGGAACAGATCCCTTGGTCTCTACGAGCAGTACTTC. The full variable domain, rest sourced from reference TRBV5-1 and TRBJ2-7, is KAGVTQTPRYLIKTRGQQVTLSCSPISGHRSVSWYQQTPGQGLQFLFEYFSETQRNKGNFPGRFSGRQFSNSRSEMNVSTLELGDSALYLCASRNRSLGLYEQYFGPGTRLTVT.

The gene calls are TRBV18 and TRBJ2-1; D is possibly TRBD2 (5 bases). In germline, CDR1 is KGHSH, CDR2 LQKENI. The V gene lost 2 bases and the J gene lost 7 bases, with 12 bases spanning the gap. The CDR3 length is 14 residues. CDR3 sequence: CASSPVATRNEQFF. The DNA for the CDR3 is TGTGCCAGCTCACCAGTGGCTACTAGGAATGAGCAGTTCTTC.

The rearrangement joins TRBV5-1 to TRBJ2-1, with a possible D match to TRBD1 (6 bases). The CDR3 spans 16 residues. Between the trimmed V and J ends, which lost 4 bases and 0 bases, there was a span of 14 bases. Germline V gene lookup returns CDR1 SGHRS and CDR2 YFSETQ. The CDR3 reads CASSDGTGHSYNEQFF. The CDR3 DNA reads as TGCGCCAGCAGCGATGGGACGGGACACTCCTACAATGAGCAGTTCTTC.

The V call is TRBV6-1, the J call TRBJ2-5, with 11 bases matching TRBD2. V was pared by 1 base and J by 5 bases, with 6 bases of the junction left unmatched. Germline loops: CDR1 MNHNS, CDR2 SASEGT. The CDR3 sequence is 16 residues long. As DNA, the CDR3 is TGTGCCAGCAGTGAAGGTTCTAGCGGGGGGCGTGAGACCCAGTACTTC. This encodes CASSEGSSGGRETQYF.

CDR3 residues: CAWTGAILNTEAFF. CDR3 nucleotides: TGTGCCTGGACAGGGGCGATACTGAACACTGAAGCTTTCTTT. The chain recombines TRBV30 with TRBJ1-1, with D perhaps TRBD1 (6 bases). CDR3 length: 14 residues. From germline, CDR1 is GTSNPN and CDR2 SVGIG (reference sequence). Trimming cost V 4 bases and J 0 bases, with 12 bases left between them.

The chain joins TRBV19 to TRBJ2-7, with 9 positions matching TRBD2. Germline trimming cut 6 bases from V and 4 bases from J; bases unmatched to any gene: 13. This CDR3 has 16 amino acids. Germline loops: CDR1 LNHDA, CDR2 SQIVND (reference sequence). The DNA of the CDR3 is TGTGCCAGTAGACCCTCCGGGACTAGCATTTCGTACGAGCAGTACTTC. Amino acid sequence: CASRPSGTSISYEQYF.

This CDR3 is CASSQTGSVNTQYF. The CDR3 nucleotides are TGTGCCAGCAGCCAAACAGGGTCGGTAAATACGCAGTATTTT. The chain carries TRBV3-1 (or the pseudogene TRBV3-2) and TRBJ2-3; perhaps TRBD1 as D (6 bases). The V end lost 2 bases, the J end lost 7 bases, and 13 bases lay between the germline ends. The CDR3 totals 14 residues. The germline gives CDR1 LGHDT, CDR2 YNNKEL (reference sequence).

The chain has TRBV10-3 and TRBJ1-5, with no clear D. V lost 7 bases to trimming and J lost 0 bases, with 13 bases between them. The CDR3 totals 15 residues. Germline loops: CDR1 ENHRY, CDR2 SYGVKD. The CDR3 nucleotides read TGTGCCATCAAGAGCAGCGCCCTTAGCAATCAGCCCCAGCATTTT. Protein: CAIKSSALSNQPQHF.

In DNA form, the CDR3 reads TGTGCCAGTAGGACTGCGGGAGGCGAGCAGTACTTC. Protein sequence: CASRTAGGEQYF. This chain joins TRBV19 and TRBJ2-7, with 8 bases matching TRBD2. There are 12 residues in the CDR3. V trimming: 6 bases; J trimming: 6 bases; junction bases outside the gene matches: 4. Germline V lookup: CDR1 LNHDA, CDR2 SQIVND (reference sequence).

The chain carries TRBV18 and TRBJ2-3; tentative D call: TRBD1 (5 bases). The CDR3 extends over 19 amino acids. Germline V gene lookup returns CDR1 KGHSH and CDR2 LQKENI. Deletions cut 3 bases from V and 1 base from J, with 23 bases between. Written as DNA, the CDR3 is TGTGCCAGCTCACCCCAAAGGTTGAAAACAGGAGCCGGCACAGATACGCAGTATTTT. As protein: CASSPQRLKTGAGTDTQYF. Full variable domain (remainder filled in from reference TRBV18 and TRBJ2-3): NAGVMQNPRHLVRRRGQEARLRCSPMKGHSHVYWYRQLPEEGLKFMVYLQKENIIDESGMPKERFSAEFPKEGPSILRIQQVVRGDSAAYFCASSPQRLKTGAGTDTQYFGPGTRLTVL.

This chain links TRBV7-2 with TRBJ2-7, with a tentative D call TRBD2 (9 bases). The length of the CDR3 is 15 residues. Germline V gene lookup returns CDR1 SGHTA and CDR2 FQGNSA. V lost 5 bases and J 3 bases, leaving 17 bases between the germline ends. The CDR3 region has the DNA TGTGCCAGCAGCCTTAGCGGGGGACAGGTCTACGAGCAGTACTTC. Amino acids: CASSLSGGQVYEQYF.

The gene calls are TRBV5-5 and TRBJ2-1; 11 nucleotides agree with TRBD2. CDR1 and CDR2 (germline): SGHKS, YYEKEE (reference sequence). The CDR3 length is 15 residues. J lost 1 base, V lost 5 bases, and 2 bases had no gene match. CDR3 in amino acids: CASRGTSGSYNEQFF. CDR3 in DNA: TGTGCCAGCAGGGGGACTAGCGGATCCTACAATGAGCAGTTCTTC. Combining the CDR3 with reference TRBV5-5 and TRBJ2-1 gives the whole variable domain DAGVTQSPTHLIKTRGQQVTLRCSPISGHKSVSWYQQVLGQGPQFIFQYYEKEERGRGNFPDRFSARQFPNYSSELNVNALLLGDSALYLCASRGTSGSYNEQFFGPGTRLTVL.

The chain couples TRBV12-3 or TRBV12-4 to TRBJ1-1; D gene unclear. The CDR3 sequence is 13 residues long. Trimming removed 5 bases from V and 1 base from J, with 8 bases in between. The CDR3 loop is CASSVEQNTEAFF. DNA for the CDR3: TGTGCCAGCAGTGTAGAGCAGAACACTGAAGCTTTCTTT.

This clone occurred once. V gene TRBV27 combines with J gene TRBJ2-3, with 10 bases aligning to TRBD1. V was clipped by 5 bases and J by 6 bases; unmatched bases: 5. The CDR3 is 14 amino acids. Germline CDR1 reads MNHEY; CDR2 reads SMNVEV (reference sequence). This CDR3 is CASSPGQGLDTQYF. The CDR3 DNA is TGTGCCAGCAGTCCGGGACAGGGGTTGGATACGCAGTATTTT.

J is TRBJ2-5 and V is TRBV6-5, with D perhaps matching TRBD1 (6 bases). Germline CDR1 MNHEY, CDR2 SVGAGI. V was pared by 7 bases and J by 2 bases, with 11 bases between. This CDR3 contains 13 residues. CDR3 nucleotides: TGTGCCAGCATCCCAGGGGCGCAAGAGACCCAGTACTTC. Translation gives CASIPGAQETQYF.

This clone was counted once. The chain uses TRBV9 and TRBJ1-2; D gene unclear. The CDR3 is 16 residues long. CDR1 is SGDLS, CDR2 YYNGEE, per germline. Trimming stripped 0 bases from V and 0 bases from J, with 12 bases between. The chain's CDR3 is CASSVEPGRANYGYTF. The CDR3 bases are TGTGCCAGCAGCGTAGAACCCGGTCGAGCTAACTATGGCTACACCTTC.

The J gene is TRBJ2-7, the V gene TRBV6-5, with TRBD1 identical over 7 bases. J lost 4 bases, V lost 6 bases, and 9 bases had no gene match. The CDR3 is 14 residues long. CDR1 and CDR2 (germline): MNHEY, SVGAGI. CDR3 DNA sequence: TGTGCCAGCAGAGATCCGGGACAGAGATACGAGCAGTACTTC. Its protein is CASRDPGQRYEQYF.